The entry below gives a single T cell receptor beta chain sequence along with its context. With 3 bases removed from V and 7 bases from J, the gap between germline ends came to 6 bases. Looked up from germline, CDR1 is ENHRY and CDR2 is SYGVKD. This CDR3 comprises 11 residues. This sample is part of a study of control samples from healthy donors and cancer patients. Some clones are missing from TCRdb's copy, which holds only in-frame ones; the method was immunoSEQ multiplex PCR. The sample lists under 85,000 clones; 75% to 90% were seen once. This TCR was sampled from a woman in her 50s with lung cancer. Material: PBMCs. J is TRBJ1-1 and V is TRBV10-3; D gene uncertain. CDR3 sequence reads: CAISDQIEAFF. The DNA of the CDR3 is TGTGCCATCAGTGACCAGATTGAAGCTTTCTTT.